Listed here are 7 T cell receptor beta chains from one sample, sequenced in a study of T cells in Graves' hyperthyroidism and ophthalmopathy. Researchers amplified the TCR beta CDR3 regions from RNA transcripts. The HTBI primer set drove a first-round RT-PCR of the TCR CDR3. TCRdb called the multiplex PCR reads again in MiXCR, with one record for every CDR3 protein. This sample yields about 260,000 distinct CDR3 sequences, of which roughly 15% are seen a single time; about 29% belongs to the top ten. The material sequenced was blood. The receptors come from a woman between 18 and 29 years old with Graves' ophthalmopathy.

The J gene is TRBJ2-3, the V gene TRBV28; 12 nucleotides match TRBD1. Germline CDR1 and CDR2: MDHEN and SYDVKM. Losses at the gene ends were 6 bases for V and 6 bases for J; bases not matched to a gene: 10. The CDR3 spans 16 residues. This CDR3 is CASSGGQGAARDTQYF. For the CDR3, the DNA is TGTGCCAGCAGCGGGGGACAGGGGGCCGCTAGGGATACGCAGTATTTT.

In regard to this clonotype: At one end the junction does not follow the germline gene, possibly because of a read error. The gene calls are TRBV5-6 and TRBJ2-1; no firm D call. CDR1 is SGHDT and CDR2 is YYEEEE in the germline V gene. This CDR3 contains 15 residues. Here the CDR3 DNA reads TGCGCCAGCAGCCAAGATCAACAGCGTTACAATGAGCAGTTCTTC. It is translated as CASSQDQQRYNEQFF.

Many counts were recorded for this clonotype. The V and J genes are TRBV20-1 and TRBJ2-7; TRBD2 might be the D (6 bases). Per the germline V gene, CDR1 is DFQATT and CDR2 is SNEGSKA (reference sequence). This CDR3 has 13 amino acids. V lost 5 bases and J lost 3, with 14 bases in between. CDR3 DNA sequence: TGCAGTGCTTCCTCGGGGGACTTCTACGAGCAGTACTTC. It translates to CSASSGDFYEQYF.

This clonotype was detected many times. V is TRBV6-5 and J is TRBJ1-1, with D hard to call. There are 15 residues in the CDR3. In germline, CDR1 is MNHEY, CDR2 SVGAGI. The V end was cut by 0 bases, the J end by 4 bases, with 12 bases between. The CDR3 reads CASSYSTISSTEAFF. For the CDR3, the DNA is TGTGCCAGCAGTTACTCGACCATTTCAAGCACTGAAGCTTTCTTT.

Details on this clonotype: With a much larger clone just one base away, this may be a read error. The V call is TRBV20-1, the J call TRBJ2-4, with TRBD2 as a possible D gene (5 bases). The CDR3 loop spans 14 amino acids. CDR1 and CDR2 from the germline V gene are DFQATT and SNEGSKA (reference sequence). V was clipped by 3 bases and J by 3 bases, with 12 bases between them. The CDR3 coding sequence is TGCAGTGCTAGTTCCGGGGTAGTCAAAAACATTCAGTACTTC. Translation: CSASSGVVKNIQYF.

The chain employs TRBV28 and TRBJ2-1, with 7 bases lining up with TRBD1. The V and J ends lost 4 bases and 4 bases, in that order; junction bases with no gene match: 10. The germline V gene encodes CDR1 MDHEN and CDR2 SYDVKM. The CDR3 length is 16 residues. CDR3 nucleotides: TGTGCCAGCAGTTCTCCGGGACAGCCAGGGTACAATGAGCAGTTCTTC. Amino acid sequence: CASSSPGQPGYNEQFF.

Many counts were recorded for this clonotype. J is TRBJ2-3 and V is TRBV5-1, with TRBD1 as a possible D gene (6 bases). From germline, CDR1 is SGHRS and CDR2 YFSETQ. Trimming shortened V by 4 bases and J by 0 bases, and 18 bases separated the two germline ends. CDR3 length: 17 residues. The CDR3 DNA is TGCGCCAGCAGCATAGATTTTGACAGGCGTAGCACAGATACGCAGTATTTT. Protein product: CASSIDFDRRSTDTQYF.